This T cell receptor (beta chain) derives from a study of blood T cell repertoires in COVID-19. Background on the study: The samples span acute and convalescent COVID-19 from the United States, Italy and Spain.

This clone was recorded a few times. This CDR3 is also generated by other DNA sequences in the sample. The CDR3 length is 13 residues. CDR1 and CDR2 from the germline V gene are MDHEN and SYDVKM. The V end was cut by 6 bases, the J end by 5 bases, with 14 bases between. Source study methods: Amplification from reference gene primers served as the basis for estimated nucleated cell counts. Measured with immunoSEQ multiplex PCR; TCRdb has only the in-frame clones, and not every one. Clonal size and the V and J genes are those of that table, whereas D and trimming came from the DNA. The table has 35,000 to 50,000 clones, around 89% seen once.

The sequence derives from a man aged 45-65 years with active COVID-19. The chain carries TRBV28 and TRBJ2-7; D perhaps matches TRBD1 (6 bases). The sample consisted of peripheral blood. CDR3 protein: CASRRLTGHEQYF. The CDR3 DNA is TGTGCCAGCAGAAGACTGACAGGACACGAGCAGTACTTC.